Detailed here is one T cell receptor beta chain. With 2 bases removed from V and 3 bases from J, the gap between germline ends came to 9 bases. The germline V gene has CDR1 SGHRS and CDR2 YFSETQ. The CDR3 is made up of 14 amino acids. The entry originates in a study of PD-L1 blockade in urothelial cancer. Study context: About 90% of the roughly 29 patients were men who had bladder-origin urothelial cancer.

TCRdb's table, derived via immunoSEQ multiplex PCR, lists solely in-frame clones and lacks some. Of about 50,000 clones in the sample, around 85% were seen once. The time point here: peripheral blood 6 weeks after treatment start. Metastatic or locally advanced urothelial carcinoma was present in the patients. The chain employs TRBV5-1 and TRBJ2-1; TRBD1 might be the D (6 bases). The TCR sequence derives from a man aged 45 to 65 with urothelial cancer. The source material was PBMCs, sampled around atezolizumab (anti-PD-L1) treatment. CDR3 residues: CASSFEGDYNEQFF. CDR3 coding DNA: TGCGCCAGCAGCTTCGAGGGGGACTACAATGAGCAGTTCTTC.